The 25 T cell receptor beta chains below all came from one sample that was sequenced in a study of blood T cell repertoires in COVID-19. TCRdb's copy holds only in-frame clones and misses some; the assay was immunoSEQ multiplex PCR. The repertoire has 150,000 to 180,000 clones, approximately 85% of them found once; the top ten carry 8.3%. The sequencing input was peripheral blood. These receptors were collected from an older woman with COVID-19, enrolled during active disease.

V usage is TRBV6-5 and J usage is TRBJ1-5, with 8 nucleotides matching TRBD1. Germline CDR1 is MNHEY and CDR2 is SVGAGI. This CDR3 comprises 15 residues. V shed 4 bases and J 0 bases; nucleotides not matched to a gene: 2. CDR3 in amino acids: CASSSRGLSNQPQHF. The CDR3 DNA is TGTGCCAGCAGTTCCAGGGGGCTTAGCAATCAGCCCCAGCATTTT.

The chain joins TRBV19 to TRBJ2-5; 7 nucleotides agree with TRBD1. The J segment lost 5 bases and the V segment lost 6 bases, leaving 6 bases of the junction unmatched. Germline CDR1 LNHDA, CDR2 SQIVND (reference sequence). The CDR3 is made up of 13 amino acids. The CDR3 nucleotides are TGTGCCAGTAGAAGGGGGCCGGAGGAGACCCAGTACTTC. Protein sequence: CASRRGPEETQYF. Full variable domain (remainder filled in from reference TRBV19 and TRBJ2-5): DGGITQSPKYLFRKEGQNVTLSCEQNLNHDAMYWYRQDPGQGLRLIYYSQIVNDFQKGDIAEGYSVSREKKESFPLTVTSAQKNPTAFYLCASRRGPEETQYFGPGTRLLVL.

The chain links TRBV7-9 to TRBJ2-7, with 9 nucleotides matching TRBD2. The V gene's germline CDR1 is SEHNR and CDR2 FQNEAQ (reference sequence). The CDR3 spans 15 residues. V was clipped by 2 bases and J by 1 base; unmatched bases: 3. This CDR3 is CASSLYLAGSYEQYF. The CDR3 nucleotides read TGTGCCAGCAGCTTATATCTAGCGGGGTCCTACGAGCAGTACTTC.

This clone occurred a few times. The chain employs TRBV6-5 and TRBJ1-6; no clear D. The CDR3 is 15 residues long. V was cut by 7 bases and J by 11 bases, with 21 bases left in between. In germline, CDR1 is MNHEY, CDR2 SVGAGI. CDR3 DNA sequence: TGTGCCAGCACCCCCGGAGGTCTAGTACCCCCACCCCTCCACTTT. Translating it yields CASTPGGLVPPPLHF.

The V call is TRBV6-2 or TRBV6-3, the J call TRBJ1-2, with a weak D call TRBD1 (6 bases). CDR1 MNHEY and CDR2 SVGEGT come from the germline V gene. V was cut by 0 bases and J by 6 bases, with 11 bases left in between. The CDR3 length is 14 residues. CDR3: CASSYSGRGNGYTF. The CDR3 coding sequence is TGTGCCAGCAGTTACTCCGGCAGGGGCAATGGCTACACCTTC.

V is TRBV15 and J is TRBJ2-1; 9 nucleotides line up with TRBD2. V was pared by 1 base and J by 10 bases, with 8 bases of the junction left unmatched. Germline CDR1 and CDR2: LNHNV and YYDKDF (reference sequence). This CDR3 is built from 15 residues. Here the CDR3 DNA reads TGTGCCACCAGCAGAGTGACCCTAGCGGGACGCGAGCAGTTCTTC. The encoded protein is CATSRVTLAGREQFF.

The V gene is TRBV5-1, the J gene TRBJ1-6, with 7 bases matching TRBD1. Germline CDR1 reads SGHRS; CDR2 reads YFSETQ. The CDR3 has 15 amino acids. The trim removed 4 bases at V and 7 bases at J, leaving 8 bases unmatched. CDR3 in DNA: TGCGCCAGCAGCATCCGACAGGGAATGAATTCACCCCTCCACTTT. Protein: CASSIRQGMNSPLHF.

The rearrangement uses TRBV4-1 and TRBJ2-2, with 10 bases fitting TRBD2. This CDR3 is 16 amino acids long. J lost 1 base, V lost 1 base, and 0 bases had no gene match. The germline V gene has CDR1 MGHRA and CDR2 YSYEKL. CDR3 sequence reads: CASSQASGGNTGELFF. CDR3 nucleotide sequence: TGCGCCAGCAGCCAAGCTAGCGGGGGGAACACCGGGGAGCTGTTTTTT.

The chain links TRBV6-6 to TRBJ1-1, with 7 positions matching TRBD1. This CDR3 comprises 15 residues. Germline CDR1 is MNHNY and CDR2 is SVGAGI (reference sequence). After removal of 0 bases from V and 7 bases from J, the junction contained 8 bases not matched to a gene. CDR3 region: CASSYSDKGAIEAFF. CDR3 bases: TGTGCCAGCAGTTACTCGGATAAGGGGGCAATTGAAGCTTTCTTT.

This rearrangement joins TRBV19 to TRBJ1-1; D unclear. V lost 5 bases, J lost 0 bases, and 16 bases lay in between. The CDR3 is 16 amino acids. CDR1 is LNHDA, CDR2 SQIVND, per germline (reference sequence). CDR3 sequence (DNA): TGTGCCAGTAGTTTGGGTTTAAGAGGGTTGAACACTGAAGCTTTCTTT. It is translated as CASSLGLRGLNTEAFF.

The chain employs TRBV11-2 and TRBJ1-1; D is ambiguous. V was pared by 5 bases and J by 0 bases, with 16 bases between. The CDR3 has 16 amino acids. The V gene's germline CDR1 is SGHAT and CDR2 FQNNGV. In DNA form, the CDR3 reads TGTGCCAGCAGCGCTACGAAACAGCTTATGAACACTGAAGCTTTCTTT. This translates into CASSATKQLMNTEAFF.

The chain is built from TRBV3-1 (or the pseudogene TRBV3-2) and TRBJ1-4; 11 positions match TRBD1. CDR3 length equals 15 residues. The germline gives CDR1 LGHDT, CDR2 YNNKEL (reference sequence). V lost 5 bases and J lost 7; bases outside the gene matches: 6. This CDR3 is CASSGTGGFGEKLFF. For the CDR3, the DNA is TGTGCCAGCAGCGGGACAGGGGGATTCGGTGAAAAACTGTTTTTT.

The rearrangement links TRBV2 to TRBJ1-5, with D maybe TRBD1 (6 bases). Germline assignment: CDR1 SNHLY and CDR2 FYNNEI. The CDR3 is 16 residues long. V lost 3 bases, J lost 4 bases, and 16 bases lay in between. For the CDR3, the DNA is TGTGCCAGCAGTGATCAAGGACAGATAAAGAATCAGCCCCAGCATTTT. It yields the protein CASSDQGQIKNQPQHF.

The CDR3 DNA reads as TGTGCCAGCAGCCCATCTCAGGGGTTCTCTGGAAACACCATATATTTT. Translated, it gives CASSPSQGFSGNTIYF. This rearrangement joins TRBV3-1 (or the pseudogene TRBV3-2) to TRBJ1-3; possible D gene TRBD1, 6 bases. V was cut by 4 bases and J by 0 bases, with 13 bases left in between. CDR1 and CDR2 (germline): LGHDT, YNNKEL (reference sequence). The CDR3 extends over 16 amino acids.

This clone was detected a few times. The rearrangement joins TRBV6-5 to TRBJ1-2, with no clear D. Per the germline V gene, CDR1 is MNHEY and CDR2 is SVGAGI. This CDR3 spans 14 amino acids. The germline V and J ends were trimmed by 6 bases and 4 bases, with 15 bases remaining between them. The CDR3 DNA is TGTGCCAGCAGGAAGGGAGGGAAGGGCTATGGCTACACCTTC. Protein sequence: CASRKGGKGYGYTF.

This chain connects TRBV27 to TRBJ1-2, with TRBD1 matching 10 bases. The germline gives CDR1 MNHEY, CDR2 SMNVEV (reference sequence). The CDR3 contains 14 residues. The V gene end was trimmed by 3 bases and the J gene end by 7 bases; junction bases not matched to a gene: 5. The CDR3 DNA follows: TGTGCCAGCAGTTTTTCCGGGACAGGGGCTGGCTACACCTTC. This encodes CASSFSGTGAGYTF.

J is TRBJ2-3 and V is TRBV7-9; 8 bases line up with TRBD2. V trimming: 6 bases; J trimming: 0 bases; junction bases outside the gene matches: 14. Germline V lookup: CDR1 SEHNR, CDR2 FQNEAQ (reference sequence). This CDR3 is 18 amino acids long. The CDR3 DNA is TGTGCCAGCAGTCTCCTAGCGGGCGTCACCACCAGCACAGATACGCAGTATTTT. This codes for CASSLLAGVTTSTDTQYF. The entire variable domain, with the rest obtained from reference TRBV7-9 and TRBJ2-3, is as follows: DTGVSQNPRHKITKRGQNVTFRCDPISEHNRLYWYRQTLGQGPEFLTYFQNEAQLEKSRLLSDRFSAERPKGSFSTLEIQRTEQGDSAMYLCASSLLAGVTTSTDTQYFGPGTRLTVL.

CDR3: CASSVTGTAGNTIYF. The CDR3 DNA sequence: TGTGCCAGCAGCGTCACCGGGACCGCGGGGAACACCATATATTTT. This chain links TRBV9 with TRBJ1-3, with D tentatively TRBD1 (5 bases). Trimming cost V 2 bases and J 7 bases, with 16 bases left between them. The germline V gene encodes CDR1 SGDLS and CDR2 YYNGEE. CDR3 length: 15 residues. The full variable domain, completed using reference TRBV9 and TRBJ1-3, is DSGVTQTPKHLITATGQRVTLRCSPRSGDLSVYWYQQSLDQGLQFLIQYYNGEERAKGNILERFSAQQFPDLHSELNLSSLELGDSALYFCASSVTGTAGNTIYFGEGSWLTVV.

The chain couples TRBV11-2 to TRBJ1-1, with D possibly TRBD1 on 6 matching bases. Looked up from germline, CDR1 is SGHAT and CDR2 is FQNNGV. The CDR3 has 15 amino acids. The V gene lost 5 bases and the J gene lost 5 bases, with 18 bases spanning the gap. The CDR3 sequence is CASSIGDLQGTEAFF. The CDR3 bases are TGTGCCAGCAGCATAGGGGACCTACAGGGTACTGAAGCTTTCTTT.

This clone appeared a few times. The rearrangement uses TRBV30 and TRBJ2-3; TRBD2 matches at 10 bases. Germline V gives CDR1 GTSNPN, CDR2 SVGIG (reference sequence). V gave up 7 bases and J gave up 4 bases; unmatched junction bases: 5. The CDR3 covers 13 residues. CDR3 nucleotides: TGTGCCTCCCCAGCGGGGGGGCCAGATACGCAGTATTTT. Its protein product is CASPAGGPDTQYF.

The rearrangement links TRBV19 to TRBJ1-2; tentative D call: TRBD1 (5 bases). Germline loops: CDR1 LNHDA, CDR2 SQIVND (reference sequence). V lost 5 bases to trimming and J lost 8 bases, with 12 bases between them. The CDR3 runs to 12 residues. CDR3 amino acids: CASSPGRAGYTF. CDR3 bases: TGTGCCAGTAGTCCTGGCAGGGCCGGCTACACCTTC.

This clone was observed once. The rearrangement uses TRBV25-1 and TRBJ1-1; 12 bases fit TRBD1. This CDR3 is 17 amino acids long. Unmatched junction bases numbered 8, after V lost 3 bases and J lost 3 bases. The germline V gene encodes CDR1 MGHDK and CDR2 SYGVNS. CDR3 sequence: CASSDGTGGFGDTEAFF. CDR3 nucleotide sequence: TGTGCCAGCAGTGACGGGACAGGGGGCTTCGGGGACACTGAAGCTTTCTTT.

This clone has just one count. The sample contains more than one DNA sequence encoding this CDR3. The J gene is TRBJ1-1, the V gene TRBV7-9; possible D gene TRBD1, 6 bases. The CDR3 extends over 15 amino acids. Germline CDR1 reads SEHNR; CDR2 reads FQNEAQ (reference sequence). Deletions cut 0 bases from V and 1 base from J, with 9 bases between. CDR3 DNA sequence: TGTGCCAGCAGCTTAGCAGGGGGACCGAACACTGAAGCTTTCTTT. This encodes CASSLAGGPNTEAFF.

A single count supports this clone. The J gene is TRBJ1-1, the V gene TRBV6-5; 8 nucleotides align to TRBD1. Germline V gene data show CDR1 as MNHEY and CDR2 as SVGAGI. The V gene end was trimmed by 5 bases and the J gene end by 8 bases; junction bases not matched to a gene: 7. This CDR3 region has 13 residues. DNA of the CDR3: TGTGCCAGCAGTCCACGGACAGGGAGGGAAGCTTTCTTT. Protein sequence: CASSPRTGREAFF.

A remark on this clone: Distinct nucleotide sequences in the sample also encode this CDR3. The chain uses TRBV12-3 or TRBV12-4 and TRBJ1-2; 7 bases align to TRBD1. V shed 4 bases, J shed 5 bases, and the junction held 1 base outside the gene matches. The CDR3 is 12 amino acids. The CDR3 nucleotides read TGTGCCAGCAGTTCACAGGGGTATGGCTACACCTTC. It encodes CASSSQGYGYTF.